This T cell receptor (beta chain) was identified during a study of blood T cells in healthy people across ages. At the level of the study: About one barcoded beta molecule per two T cells came from capture by template switching. Study observations and caveats: Donor CMV status was unknown, possibly confounding expanded clonotype changes. It was the long-lived donors that had more naive CD4+ cells and higher diversity than aged donors. Observed TCR beta diversity per million T cells went down as age went up. This fall followed a roughly linear course with age.

PCR was performed a second time for about 6 to 12 cycles using a sample-barcoded 5' primer and a J-beta primer mix. TCRdb reprocessed the 5' RACE reads with MiXCR, giving one entry per CDR3 protein. The sample includes almost 1 million distinct CDR3 sequences, 51% seen only once; the top ten take about a fifth. Germline V gene data show CDR1 as SEHNR and CDR2 as FQNEAQ (reference sequence). CDR3 length: 13 amino acids. The V end lost 4 bases, the J end lost 2 bases, and 9 bases lay between the germline ends. This clonotype appeared a few times. The antigen is not known. The origin of this receptor is a woman between 55 and 75 years old in good health. The sequenced sample consisted of blood. The genes are TRBV7-9 and TRBJ2-7; D unresolved. The CDR3 spells CASSSFLAYEQYF. Written as DNA, the CDR3 is TGTGCCAGCAGCTCCTTTCTCGCCTACGAGCAGTACTTC.